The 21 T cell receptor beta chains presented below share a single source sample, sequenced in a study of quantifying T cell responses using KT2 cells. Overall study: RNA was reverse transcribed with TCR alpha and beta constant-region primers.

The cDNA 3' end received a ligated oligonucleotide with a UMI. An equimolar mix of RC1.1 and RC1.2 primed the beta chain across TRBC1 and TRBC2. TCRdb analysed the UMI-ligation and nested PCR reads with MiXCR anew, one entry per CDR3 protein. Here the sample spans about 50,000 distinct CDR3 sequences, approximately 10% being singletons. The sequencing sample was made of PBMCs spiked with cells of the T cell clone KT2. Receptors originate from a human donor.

The CDR3 loop reads CASKPTGGYNEQFF. Here the CDR3 DNA reads TGTGCCAGTAAACCGACGGGGGGGTACAATGAGCAGTTCTTC. The V call is TRBV19, the J call TRBJ2-1; 8 bases align to TRBD2. V lost 7 bases to trimming and J lost 4 bases; unmatched junction nucleotides: 6. Germline V gives CDR1 LNHDA, CDR2 SQIVND (reference sequence). This CDR3 spans 14 amino acids.

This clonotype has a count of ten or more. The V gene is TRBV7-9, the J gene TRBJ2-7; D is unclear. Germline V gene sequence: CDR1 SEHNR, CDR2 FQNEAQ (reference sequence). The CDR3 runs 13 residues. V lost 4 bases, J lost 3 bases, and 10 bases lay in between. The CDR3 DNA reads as TGTGCCAGCAGCTCCCCGGCGGACTACGAGCAGTACTTC. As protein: CASSSPADYEQYF. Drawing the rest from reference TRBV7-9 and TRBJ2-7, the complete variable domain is DTGVSQNPRHKITKRGQNVTFRCDPISEHNRLYWYRQTLGQGPEFLTYFQNEAQLEKSRLLSDRFSAERPKGSFSTLEIQRTEQGDSAMYLCASSSPADYEQYFGPGTRLTVT.

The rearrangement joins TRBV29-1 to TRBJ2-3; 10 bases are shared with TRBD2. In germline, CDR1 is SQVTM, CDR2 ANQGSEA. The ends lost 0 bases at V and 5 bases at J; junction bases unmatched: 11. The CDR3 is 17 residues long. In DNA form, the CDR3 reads TGCAGCGTTGAAGATGGCCCGACTAGCGGGCAGGGAGATACGCAGTATTTT. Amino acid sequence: CSVEDGPTSGQGDTQYF.

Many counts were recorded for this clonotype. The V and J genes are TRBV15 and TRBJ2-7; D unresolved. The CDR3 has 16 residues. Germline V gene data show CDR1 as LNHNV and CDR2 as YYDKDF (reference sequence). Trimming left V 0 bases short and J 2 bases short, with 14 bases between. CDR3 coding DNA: TGTGCCACCAGCAGAGATCAGTCCAACTTTCCCTACGAGCAGTACTTC. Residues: CATSRDQSNFPYEQYF.

CDR3 sequence reads: CASSWAGLDYEQYF. DNA for the CDR3: TGTGCCAGCAGCTGGGCAGGGTTAGACTACGAGCAGTACTTC. The chain recombines TRBV7-9 with TRBJ2-7, with D possibly matching TRBD1 (5 bases). The CDR3 covers 14 residues. Germline values: CDR1 SEHNR, CDR2 FQNEAQ (reference sequence). V was shortened by 4 bases and J by 3 bases, with 13 bases between the two germline ends. Drawing the rest from reference TRBV7-9 and TRBJ2-7, the complete variable domain is DTGVSQNPRHKITKRGQNVTFRCDPISEHNRLYWYRQTLGQGPEFLTYFQNEAQLEKSRLLSDRFSAERPKGSFSTLEIQRTEQGDSAMYLCASSWAGLDYEQYFGPGTRLTVT.

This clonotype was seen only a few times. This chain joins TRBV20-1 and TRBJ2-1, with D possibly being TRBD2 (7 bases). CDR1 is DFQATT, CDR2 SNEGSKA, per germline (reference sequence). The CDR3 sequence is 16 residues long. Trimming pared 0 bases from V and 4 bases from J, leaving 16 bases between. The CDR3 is CSAREGGTSVYNEQFF. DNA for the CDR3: TGCAGTGCTAGAGAAGGGGGAACTAGCGTGTACAATGAGCAGTTCTTC.

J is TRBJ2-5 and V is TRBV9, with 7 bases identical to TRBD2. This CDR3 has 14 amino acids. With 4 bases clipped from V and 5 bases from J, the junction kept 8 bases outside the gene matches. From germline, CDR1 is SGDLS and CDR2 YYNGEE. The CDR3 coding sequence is TGTGCCAGCAGCACCTTGGGGGGGGAGGAGACCCAGTACTTC. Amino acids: CASSTLGGEETQYF.

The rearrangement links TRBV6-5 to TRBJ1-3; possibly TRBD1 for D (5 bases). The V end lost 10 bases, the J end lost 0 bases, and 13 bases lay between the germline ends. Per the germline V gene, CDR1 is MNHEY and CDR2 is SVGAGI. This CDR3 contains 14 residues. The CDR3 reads CATQGDYSGNTIYF. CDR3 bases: TGTGCCACCCAAGGGGACTACTCTGGAAACACCATATATTTT.

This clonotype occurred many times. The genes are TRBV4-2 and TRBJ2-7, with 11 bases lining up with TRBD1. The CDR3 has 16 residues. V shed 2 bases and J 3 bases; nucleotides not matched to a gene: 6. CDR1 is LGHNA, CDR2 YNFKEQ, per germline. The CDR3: CASSQQTGTGGYEQYF. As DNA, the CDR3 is TGTGCCAGCAGCCAACAAACCGGGACAGGGGGCTACGAGCAGTACTTC.

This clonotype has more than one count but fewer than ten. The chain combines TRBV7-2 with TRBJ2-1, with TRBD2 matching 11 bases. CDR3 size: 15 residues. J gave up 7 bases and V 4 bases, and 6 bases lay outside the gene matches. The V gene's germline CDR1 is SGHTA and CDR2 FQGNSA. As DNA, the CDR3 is TGTGCCAGCAGCTCCGCTAGCGGGAGGAAAAATGAGCAGTTCTTC. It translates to CASSSASGRKNEQFF.

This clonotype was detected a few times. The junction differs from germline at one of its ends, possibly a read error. The CDR3 sequence: CTSSLLENTEAFF. In DNA form, the CDR3 reads TGCACCAGCAGTTTACTGGAGAACACTGAAGCTTTCTTT. The chain uses TRBV27 and TRBJ1-1, with D hard to call. CDR3 length: 13 amino acids. Germline CDR1 reads MNHEY; CDR2 reads SMNVEV (reference sequence).

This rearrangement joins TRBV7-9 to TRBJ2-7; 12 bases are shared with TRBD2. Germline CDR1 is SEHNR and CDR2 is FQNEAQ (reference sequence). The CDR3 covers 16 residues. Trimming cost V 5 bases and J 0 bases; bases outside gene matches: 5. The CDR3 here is CASSPGLAGISYEQYF. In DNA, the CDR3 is TGTGCCAGCAGCCCAGGACTAGCGGGGATCTCCTACGAGCAGTACTTC.

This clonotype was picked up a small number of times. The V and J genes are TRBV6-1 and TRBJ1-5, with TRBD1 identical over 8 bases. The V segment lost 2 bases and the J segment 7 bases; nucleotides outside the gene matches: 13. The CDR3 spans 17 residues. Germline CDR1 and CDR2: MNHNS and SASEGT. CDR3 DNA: TGTGCCAGCAGTGAATTATTACAGGGGGGGTGGGAGCAGCCCCAGCATTTT. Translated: CASSELLQGGWEQPQHF.

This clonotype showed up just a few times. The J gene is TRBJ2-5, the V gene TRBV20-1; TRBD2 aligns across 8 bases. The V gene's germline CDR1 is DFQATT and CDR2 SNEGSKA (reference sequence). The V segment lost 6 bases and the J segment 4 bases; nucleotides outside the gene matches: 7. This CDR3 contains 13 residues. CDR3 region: CSAPAAGGETQYF. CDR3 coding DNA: TGCAGTGCCCCCGCGGCGGGGGGAGAGACCCAGTACTTC.

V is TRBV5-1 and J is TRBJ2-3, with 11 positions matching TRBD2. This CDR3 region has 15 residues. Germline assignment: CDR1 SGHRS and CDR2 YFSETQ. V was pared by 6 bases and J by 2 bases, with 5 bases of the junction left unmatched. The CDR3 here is CASMGTSGATDTQYF. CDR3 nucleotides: TGCGCCAGCATGGGGACTAGCGGAGCCACAGATACGCAGTATTTT.

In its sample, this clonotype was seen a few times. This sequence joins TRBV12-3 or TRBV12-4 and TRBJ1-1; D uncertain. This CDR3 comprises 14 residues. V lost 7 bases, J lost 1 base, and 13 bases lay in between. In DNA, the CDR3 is TGTGCCAGCACCAAAGGGAGTCAGAACACTGAAGCTTTCTTT. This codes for CASTKGSQNTEAFF.

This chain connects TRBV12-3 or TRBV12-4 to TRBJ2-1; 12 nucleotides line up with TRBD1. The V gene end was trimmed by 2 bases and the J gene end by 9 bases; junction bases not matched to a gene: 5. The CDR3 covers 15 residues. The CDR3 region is CASSLRDRGLSEQFF. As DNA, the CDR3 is TGTGCCAGCAGTTTAAGGGACAGGGGGCTGAGTGAGCAGTTCTTC.

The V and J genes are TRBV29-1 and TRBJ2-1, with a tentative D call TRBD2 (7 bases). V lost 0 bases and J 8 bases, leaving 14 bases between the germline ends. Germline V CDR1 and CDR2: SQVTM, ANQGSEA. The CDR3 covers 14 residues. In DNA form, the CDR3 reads TGCAGCGTTGAAGATCTTCGGGGGGCGGATGAGCAGTTCTTC. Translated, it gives CSVEDLRGADEQFF.

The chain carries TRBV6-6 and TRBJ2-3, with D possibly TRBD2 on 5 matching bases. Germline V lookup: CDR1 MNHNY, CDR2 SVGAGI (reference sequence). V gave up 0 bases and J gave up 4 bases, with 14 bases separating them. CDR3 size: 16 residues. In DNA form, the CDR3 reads TGTGCCAGCAGTTACTCACCGACTGGAGGATCAGATACGCAGTATTTT. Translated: CASSYSPTGGSDTQYF.

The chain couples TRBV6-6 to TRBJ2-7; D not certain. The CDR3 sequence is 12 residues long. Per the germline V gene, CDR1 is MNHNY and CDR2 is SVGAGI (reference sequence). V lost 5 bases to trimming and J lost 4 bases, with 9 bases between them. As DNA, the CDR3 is TGTGCCAGCAGTCAGTCACGGTACGAGCAGTACTTC. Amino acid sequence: CASSQSRYEQYF.

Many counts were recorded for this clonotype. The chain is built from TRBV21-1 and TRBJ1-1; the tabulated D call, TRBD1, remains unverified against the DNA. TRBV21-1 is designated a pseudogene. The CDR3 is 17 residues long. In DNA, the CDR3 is TGTGCCAGCAGCAAAGGCCCAAACAGGGGGCTGGGGACTGAAGCTTTCTTT. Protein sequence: CASSKGPNRGLGTEAFF.